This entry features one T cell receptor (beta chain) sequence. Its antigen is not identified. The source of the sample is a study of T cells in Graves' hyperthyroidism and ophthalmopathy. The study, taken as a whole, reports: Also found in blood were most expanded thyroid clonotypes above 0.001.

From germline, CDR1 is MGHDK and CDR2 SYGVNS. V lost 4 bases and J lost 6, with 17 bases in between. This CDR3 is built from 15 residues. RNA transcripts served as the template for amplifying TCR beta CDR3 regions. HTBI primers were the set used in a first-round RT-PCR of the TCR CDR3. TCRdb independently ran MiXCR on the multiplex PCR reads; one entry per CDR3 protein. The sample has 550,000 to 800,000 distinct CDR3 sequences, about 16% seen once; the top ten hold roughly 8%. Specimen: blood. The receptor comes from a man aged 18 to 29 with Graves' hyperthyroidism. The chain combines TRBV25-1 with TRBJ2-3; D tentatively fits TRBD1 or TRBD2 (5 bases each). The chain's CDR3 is CASSAGTPFRDTQYF. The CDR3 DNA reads TGTGCCAGCAGTGCCGGGACGCCTTTCCGGGATACGCAGTATTTT.